The present TCR beta chain was sequenced within a study of blood T cell repertoires in COVID-19. Study-level information: Both acute and convalescent COVID-19 samples were obtained from the United States, Italy and Spain. PBMCs, B-cell-depleted T cells, or T cells were the source of the cDNA or gDNA that made up the material.

Per the original methods: Reference gene primer amplification in the assay estimated nucleated cell counts. Produced via immunoSEQ multiplex PCR; TCRdb's table is partial and in-frame only. V and J calls and clone size come straight from that table; D and trimming were deduced from the DNA. The sample has tens of thousands of clones; around 80% are singletons. The germline CDR1 and CDR2 sequences are LNHDA and SQIVND (reference sequence). Trimming pared 0 bases from V and 6 bases from J, leaving 15 bases between. This CDR3 has 16 residues. Sequenced sample: peripheral blood. The receptor was derived from a man between 50 and 59 years old with acute or convalescent COVID-19. The chain employs TRBV19 and TRBJ1-5; perhaps TRBD1 as D (6 bases). As DNA, the CDR3 is TGTGCCAGTAGTATAGATCCACAGGGAAGGGGTCAGCCCCAGCATTTT. This encodes CASSIDPQGRGQPQHF.